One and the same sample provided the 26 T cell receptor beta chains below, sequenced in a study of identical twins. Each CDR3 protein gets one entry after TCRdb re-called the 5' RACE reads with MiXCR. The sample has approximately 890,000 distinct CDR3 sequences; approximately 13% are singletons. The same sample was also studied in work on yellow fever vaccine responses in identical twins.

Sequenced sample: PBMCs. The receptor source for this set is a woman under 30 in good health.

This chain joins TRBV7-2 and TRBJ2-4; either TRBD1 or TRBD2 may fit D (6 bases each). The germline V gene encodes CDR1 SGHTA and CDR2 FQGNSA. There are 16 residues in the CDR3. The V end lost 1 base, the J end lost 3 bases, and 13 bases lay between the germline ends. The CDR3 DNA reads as TGTGCCAGCAGCTTAGAAGGGGGGCGAGTCAAAAACATTCAGTACTTC. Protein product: CASSLEGGRVKNIQYF.

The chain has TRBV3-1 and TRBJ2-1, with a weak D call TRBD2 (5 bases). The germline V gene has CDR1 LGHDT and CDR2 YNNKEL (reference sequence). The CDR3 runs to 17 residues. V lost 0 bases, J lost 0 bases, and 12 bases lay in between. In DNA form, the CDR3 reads TGTGCCAGCAGCCAAGAACAAACTAGTCTCTCCTACAATGAGCAGTTCTTC. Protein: CASSQEQTSLSYNEQFF.

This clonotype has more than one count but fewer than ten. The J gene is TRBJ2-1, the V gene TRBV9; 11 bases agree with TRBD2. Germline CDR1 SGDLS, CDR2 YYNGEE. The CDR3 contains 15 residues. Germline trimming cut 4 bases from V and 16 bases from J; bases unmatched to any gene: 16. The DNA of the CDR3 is TGTGCCAGCAGCTCGGGACTAGCGGAGAGCCGGGGTCGATTCTTC. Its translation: CASSSGLAESRGRFF.

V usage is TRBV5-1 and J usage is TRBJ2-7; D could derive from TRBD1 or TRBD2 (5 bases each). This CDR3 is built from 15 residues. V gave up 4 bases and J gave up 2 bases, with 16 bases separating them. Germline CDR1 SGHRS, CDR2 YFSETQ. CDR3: CASSPGRVSPYEQYF. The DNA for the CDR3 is TGCGCCAGCAGCCCGGGGCGGGTGTCCCCCTACGAGCAGTACTTC.

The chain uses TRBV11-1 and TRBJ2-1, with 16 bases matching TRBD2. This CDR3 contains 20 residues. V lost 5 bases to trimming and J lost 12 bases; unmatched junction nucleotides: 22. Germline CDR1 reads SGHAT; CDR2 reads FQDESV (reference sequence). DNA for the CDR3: TGTGCCAGCAGCGAGCCGAAGCCGGGACTAGCGGGAGGGCCCCTAGTTTTGCAGTTCTTC. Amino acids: CASSEPKPGLAGGPLVLQFF.

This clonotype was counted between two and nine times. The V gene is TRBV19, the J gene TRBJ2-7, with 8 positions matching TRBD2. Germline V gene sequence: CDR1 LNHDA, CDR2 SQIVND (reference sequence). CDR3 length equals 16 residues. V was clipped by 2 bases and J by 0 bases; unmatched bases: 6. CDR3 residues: CASSIRGSGSSYEQYF. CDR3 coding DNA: TGTGCCAGTAGTATAAGGGGGAGCGGGAGCTCCTACGAGCAGTACTTC.

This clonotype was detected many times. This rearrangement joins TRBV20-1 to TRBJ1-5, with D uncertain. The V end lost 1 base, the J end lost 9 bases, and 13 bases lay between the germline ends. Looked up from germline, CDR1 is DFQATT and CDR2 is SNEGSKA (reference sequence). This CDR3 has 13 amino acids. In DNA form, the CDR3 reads TGCAGTGCTAGAGTCTGGGAGGGAGTGCCCCAGCATTTT. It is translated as CSARVWEGVPQHF.

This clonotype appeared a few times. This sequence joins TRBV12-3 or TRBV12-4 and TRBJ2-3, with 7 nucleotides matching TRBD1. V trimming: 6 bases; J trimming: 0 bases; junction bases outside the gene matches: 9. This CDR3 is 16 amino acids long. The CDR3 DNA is TGTGCCAGCAGCCCCGGGACAGCCACGAGCACAGATACGCAGTATTTT. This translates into CASSPGTATSTDTQYF.

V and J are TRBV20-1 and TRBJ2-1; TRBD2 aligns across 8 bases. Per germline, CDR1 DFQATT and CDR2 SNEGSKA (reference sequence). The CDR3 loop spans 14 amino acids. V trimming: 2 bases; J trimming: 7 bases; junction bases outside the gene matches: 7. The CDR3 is CSARFGGAKNEQFF. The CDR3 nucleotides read TGCAGTGCTAGATTCGGGGGGGCCAAAAATGAGCAGTTCTTC.

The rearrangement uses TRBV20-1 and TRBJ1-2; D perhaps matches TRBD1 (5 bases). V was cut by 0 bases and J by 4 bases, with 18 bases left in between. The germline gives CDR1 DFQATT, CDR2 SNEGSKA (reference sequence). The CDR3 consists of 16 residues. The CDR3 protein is CSARDSRARGSYGYTF. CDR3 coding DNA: TGCAGTGCTAGAGATTCCAGGGCCAGAGGGTCCTATGGCTACACCTTC.

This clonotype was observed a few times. The CDR3 here is CASSPGGVAYQPQHF. DNA for the CDR3: TGTGCCAGCAGTCCAGGGGGCGTCGCCTATCAGCCCCAGCATTTT. This chain links TRBV12-3 or TRBV12-4 with TRBJ1-5, with 8 bases that match TRBD1. With V trimmed by 5 bases and J by 5 bases, 8 bases remained unmatched. The CDR3 spans 15 residues.

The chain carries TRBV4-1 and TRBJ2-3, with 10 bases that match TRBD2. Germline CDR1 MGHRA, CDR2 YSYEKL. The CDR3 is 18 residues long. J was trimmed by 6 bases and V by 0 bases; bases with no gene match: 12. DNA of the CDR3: TGCGCCAGCAGCCAAGAGCGGCTAGCGGGGGCGCTCCGGGATACGCAGTATTTT. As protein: CASSQERLAGALRDTQYF.

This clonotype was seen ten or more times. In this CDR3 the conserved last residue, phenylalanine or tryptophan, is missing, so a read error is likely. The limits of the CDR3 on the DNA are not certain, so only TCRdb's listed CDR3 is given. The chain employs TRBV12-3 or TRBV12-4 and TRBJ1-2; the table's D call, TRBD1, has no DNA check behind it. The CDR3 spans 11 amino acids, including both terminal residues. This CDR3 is CASSLNRGQAL.

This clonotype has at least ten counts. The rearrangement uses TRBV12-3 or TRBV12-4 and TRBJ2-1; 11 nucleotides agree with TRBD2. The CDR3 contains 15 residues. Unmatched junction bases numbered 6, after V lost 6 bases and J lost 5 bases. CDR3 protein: CASSQGTSGHNEQFF. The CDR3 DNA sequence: TGTGCCAGCAGCCAGGGGACTAGCGGACACAATGAGCAGTTCTTC.

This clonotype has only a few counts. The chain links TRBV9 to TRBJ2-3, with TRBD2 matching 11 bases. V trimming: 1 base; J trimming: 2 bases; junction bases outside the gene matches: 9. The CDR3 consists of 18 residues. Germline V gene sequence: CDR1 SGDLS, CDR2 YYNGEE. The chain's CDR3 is CASSVSTGTSGFTDTQYF. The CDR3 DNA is TGTGCCAGCAGCGTATCAACCGGGACTAGCGGATTCACAGATACGCAGTATTTT.

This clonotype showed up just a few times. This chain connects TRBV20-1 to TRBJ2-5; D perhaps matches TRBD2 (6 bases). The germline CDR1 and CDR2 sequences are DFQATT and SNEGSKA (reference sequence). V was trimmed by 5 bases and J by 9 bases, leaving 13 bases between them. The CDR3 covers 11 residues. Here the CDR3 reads CSAVEGRAQYF. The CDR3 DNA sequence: TGCAGTGCTGTGGAGGGTAGGGCCCAGTACTTC.

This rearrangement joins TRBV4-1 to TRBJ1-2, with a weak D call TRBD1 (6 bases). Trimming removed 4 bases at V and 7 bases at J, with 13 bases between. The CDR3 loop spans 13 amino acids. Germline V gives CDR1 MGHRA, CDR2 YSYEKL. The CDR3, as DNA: TGCGCCAGCAGCCCGAACACAGGGTTTGGCTACACCTTC. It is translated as CASSPNTGFGYTF.

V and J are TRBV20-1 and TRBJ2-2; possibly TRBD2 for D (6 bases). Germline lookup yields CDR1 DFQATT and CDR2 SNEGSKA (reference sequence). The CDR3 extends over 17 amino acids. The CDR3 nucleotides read TGCTGCGCTGGACGAGGGAGGTGGGTCCGGGACACCGGGGAGCTGTTTTTT. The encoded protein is CCAGRGRWVRDTGELFF.

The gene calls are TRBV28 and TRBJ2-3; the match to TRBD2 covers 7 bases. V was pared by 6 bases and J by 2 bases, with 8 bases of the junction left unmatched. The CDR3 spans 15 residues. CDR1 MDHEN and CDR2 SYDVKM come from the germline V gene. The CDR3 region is CASSPLGRDTDTQYF. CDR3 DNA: TGTGCCAGCAGCCCACTTGGGAGGGACACAGATACGCAGTATTTT.

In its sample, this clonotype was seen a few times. The DNA for the CDR3 is TGTGCCAGCAGCTCCGTGCGGGGGGGCAGACTAGCCAAAAACATTCAGTACTTC. Encoded protein: CASSSVRGGRLAKNIQYF. The chain uses TRBV11-2 and TRBJ2-4; TRBD2 aligns across 9 bases. After removal of 4 bases from V and 0 bases from J, the junction contained 10 bases not matched to a gene. The CDR3 is made up of 18 amino acids. CDR1 is SGHAT, CDR2 FQNNGV, per germline.

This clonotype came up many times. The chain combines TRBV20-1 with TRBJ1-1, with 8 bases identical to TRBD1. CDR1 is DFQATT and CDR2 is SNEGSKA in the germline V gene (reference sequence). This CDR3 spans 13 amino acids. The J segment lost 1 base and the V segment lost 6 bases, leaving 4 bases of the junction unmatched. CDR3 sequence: CSAGQGKNTEAFF. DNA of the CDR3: TGCAGTGCAGGACAGGGAAAGAACACTGAAGCTTTCTTT.

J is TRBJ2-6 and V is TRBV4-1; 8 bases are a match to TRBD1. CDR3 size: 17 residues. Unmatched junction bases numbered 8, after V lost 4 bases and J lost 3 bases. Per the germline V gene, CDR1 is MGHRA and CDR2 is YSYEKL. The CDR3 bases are TGCGCCAGCAGCCGCCCGGGACAGGCCGGTGGGGCCAACGTCCTGACTTTC. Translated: CASSRPGQAGGANVLTF.

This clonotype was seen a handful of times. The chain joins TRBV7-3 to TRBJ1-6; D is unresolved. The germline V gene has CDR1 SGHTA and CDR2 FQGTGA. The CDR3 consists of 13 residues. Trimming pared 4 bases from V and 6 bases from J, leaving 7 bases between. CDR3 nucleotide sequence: TGTGCCAGCAGCTCCCAGTCTAATTCACCCCTCCACTTT. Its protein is CASSSQSNSPLHF.

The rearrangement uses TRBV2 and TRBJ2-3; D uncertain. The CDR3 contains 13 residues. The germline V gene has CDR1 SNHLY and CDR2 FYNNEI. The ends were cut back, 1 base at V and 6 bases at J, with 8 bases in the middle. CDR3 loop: CASSEEGPDTQYF. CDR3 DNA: TGTGCCAGCAGTGAAGAGGGTCCGGATACGCAGTATTTT.

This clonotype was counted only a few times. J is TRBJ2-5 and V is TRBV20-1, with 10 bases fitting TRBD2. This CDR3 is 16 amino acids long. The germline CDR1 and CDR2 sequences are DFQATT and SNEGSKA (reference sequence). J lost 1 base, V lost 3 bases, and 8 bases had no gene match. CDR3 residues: CSARRSSSGGQETQYF. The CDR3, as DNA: TGCAGTGCTAGGAGATCGTCTAGCGGGGGCCAAGAGACCCAGTACTTC.

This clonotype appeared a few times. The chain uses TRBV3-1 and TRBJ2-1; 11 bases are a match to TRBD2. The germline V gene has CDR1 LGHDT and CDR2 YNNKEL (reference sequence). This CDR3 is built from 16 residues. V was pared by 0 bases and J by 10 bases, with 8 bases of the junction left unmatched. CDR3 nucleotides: TGTGCCAGCAGCCAAGATCTAGTAGCGGGGGGGCGCGAGCAGTTCTTC. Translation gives CASSQDLVAGGREQFF.